A selection of T cell receptor beta chains follows, all from one sample in a study of blood T cells in healthy people across ages. TCRdb re-analysed the 5' RACE reads in MiXCR, keeping a single row per CDR3 protein. Of around 1,800,000 distinct CDR3 sequences listed, about two fifths are singletons. Material for sequencing was blood. These receptors were obtained from a human donor in good health. Each CDR3 is given with its conserved first and last residue. A D gene is named only where the DNA matches it firmly. Expanded clones are given a class, and other clones once, few, many or no size at all.

V gene: TRBV12-3/TRBV12-4; J gene: TRBJ2-1; clone size: few; CDR3 length: 17; D gene: TRBD2; CDR3 protein: CASSSRTSGDSYNEQFF; CDR3 DNA: TGTGCCAGCAGTTCGAGGACTAGCGGGGACTCCTACAATGAGCAGTTCTTC
V gene: TRBV18; J gene: TRBJ1-2; clone size: NA; CDR3 length: 15; D gene: NA; CDR3 protein: CASSLGSGRSYGYTF; CDR3 DNA: TGTGCCAGCTCACTCGGGTCAGGCAGATCCTATGGCTACACCTTC
V gene: TRBV20-1; J gene: TRBJ1-2; clone size: NA; CDR3 length: 14; D gene: NA; CDR3 protein: CSAREGQQRGGYTF; CDR3 DNA: TGCAGTGCTAGAGAGGGGCAACAACGGGGTGGCTACACCTTC
V gene: TRBV29-1; J gene: TRBJ2-1; clone size: NA; CDR3 length: 15; D gene: NA; CDR3 protein: CSGLRAQDSYNEQFF; CDR3 DNA: TGCAGCGGCTTACGGGCCCAAGACTCCTACAATGAGCAGTTCTTC
V gene: TRBV7-2; J gene: TRBJ2-7; clone size: few; CDR3 length: 13; D gene: NA; CDR3 protein: CASSPFFRGEQYF; CDR3 DNA: TGTGCCAGCAGCCCCTTTTTTCGGGGCGAGCAGTACTTC
V gene: TRBV5-5; J gene: TRBJ1-4; clone size: few; CDR3 length: 15; D gene: NA; CDR3 protein: CASSWTGGGNEKLFF; CDR3 DNA: TGTGCCAGCAGCTGGACGGGAGGTGGGAATGAAAAACTGTTTTTT
V gene: TRBV7-9; J gene: TRBJ1-1; clone size: few; CDR3 length: 18; D gene: NA; CDR3 protein: CASSLADQLETENTEAFF; CDR3 DNA: TGTGCCAGCAGCTTAGCCGACCAATTAGAAACCGAGAACACTGAAGCTTTCTTT
V gene: TRBV12-3/TRBV12-4; J gene: TRBJ2-1; clone size: NA; CDR3 length: 15; D gene: TRBD1; CDR3 protein: CASSLSRGIYNEQFF; CDR3 DNA: TGTGCCAGCAGTTTGTCCAGGGGGATATACAATGAGCAGTTCTTC
V gene: TRBV7-2; J gene: TRBJ2-7; clone size: NA; CDR3 length: 15; D gene: NA; CDR3 protein: CASSLAAYQIYEQYF; CDR3 DNA: TGTGCCAGCAGCTTAGCGGCGTACCAAATCTACGAGCAGTACTTC
V gene: TRBV10-3; J gene: TRBJ1-3; clone size: NA; CDR3 length: 15; D gene: TRBD1; CDR3 protein: CAIIGQGEGGNTIYF; CDR3 DNA: TGTGCCATCATCGGACAGGGAGAAGGAGGAAACACCATATATTTT
V gene: TRBV5-6; J gene: TRBJ2-1; clone size: few; CDR3 length: 18; D gene: NA; CDR3 protein: CASSQFRGTGGSYNEQFF; CDR3 DNA: TGTGCCAGCAGCCAATTTAGGGGGACGGGGGGCTCCTACAATGAGCAGTTCTTC
V gene: TRBV9; J gene: TRBJ2-1; clone size: NA; CDR3 length: 13; D gene: TRBD2; CDR3 protein: CASSLAGINEQFF; CDR3 DNA: TGTGCCAGCAGCCTAGCGGGGATCAATGAGCAGTTCTTC
V gene: TRBV18; J gene: TRBJ1-6; clone size: few; CDR3 length: 15; D gene: TRBD1; CDR3 protein: CASSPGTGGYSPLHF; CDR3 DNA: TGTGCCAGCTCACCAGGGACAGGGGGATATTCACCCCTCCACTTT
V gene: TRBV5-5; J gene: TRBJ2-5; clone size: NA; CDR3 length: 16; D gene: TRBD1; CDR3 protein: CASSAASRGPEETQYF; CDR3 DNA: TGTGCCAGCAGCGCAGCGAGCAGGGGGCCAGAAGAGACCCAGTACTTC
V gene: TRBV3-1; J gene: TRBJ2-7; clone size: NA; CDR3 length: 13; D gene: NA; CDR3 protein: CAGSPRTSYEQYF; CDR3 DNA: TGTGCCGGCAGCCCCCGCACATCCTACGAGCAGTACTTC
V gene: TRBV7-2; J gene: TRBJ1-6; clone size: NA; CDR3 length: 14; D gene: TRBD1; CDR3 protein: CASSEQGLRSPLHF; CDR3 DNA: TGTGCCAGCAGCGAACAGGGGTTGAGGTCACCCCTCCACTTT
V gene: TRBV7-2; J gene: TRBJ1-2; clone size: NA; CDR3 length: 14; D gene: NA; CDR3 protein: CASSPQADAYGYTF; CDR3 DNA: TGTGCCAGCAGCCCGCAGGCTGACGCCTATGGCTACACCTTC
V gene: TRBV29-1; J gene: TRBJ2-7; clone size: few; CDR3 length: 14; D gene: NA; CDR3 protein: CSVGFLDGDYEQYF; CDR3 DNA: TGCAGCGTTGGGTTCCTAGACGGAGACTACGAGCAGTACTTC
V gene: TRBV7-2; J gene: TRBJ2-5; clone size: few; CDR3 length: 16; D gene: TRBD2; CDR3 protein: CASSLRTSGGGETQYF; CDR3 DNA: TGTGCCAGCAGCTTACGGACTAGTGGGGGTGGGGAGACCCAGTACTTC
V gene: TRBV27; J gene: TRBJ2-1; clone size: NA; CDR3 length: 14; D gene: NA; CDR3 protein: CASSFDSTYNEQFF; CDR3 DNA: TGTGCCAGCAGTTTTGACAGCACCTACAATGAGCAGTTCTTC
V gene: TRBV6-1; J gene: TRBJ2-7; clone size: NA; CDR3 length: 14; D gene: NA; CDR3 protein: CASSEESWAYEQYF; CDR3 DNA: TGTGCCAGCAGTGAAGAGTCGTGGGCCTATGAGCAGTACTTC
V gene: TRBV10-2; J gene: TRBJ1-2; clone size: NA; CDR3 length: 13; D gene: NA; CDR3 protein: CASSDLHNYGYTF; CDR3 DNA: TGCGCCAGCAGTGATCTCCATAATTATGGCTACACCTTC
V gene: TRBV5-1; J gene: TRBJ1-4; clone size: NA; CDR3 length: 15; D gene: TRBD1; CDR3 protein: CASSVTGTGNEKLFF; CDR3 DNA: TGCGCCAGCAGCGTGACCGGGACAGGGAATGAAAAACTGTTTTTT
V gene: TRBV27; J gene: TRBJ2-1; clone size: NA; CDR3 length: 15; D gene: TRBD2; CDR3 protein: CASRTSGGLGNEQFF; CDR3 DNA: TGTGCCAGCAGGACTAGCGGGGGGTTAGGGAATGAGCAGTTCTTC
V gene: TRBV29-1; J gene: TRBJ2-2; clone size: NA; CDR3 length: 13; D gene: NA; CDR3 protein: CSGGEPNTGELFF; CDR3 DNA: TGCAGCGGAGGGGAACCGAACACCGGGGAGCTGTTTTTT
V gene: TRBV28; J gene: TRBJ2-3; clone size: NA; CDR3 length: 15; D gene: NA; CDR3 protein: CASSFGGVGADTQYF; CDR3 DNA: TGTGCCAGCAGTTTCGGGGGAGTCGGGGCAGATACGCAGTATTTT